Below are 22 T cell receptor beta chains sequenced from a single sample in a study of T cell responses to AZD1222 COVID-19 vaccine. Repertoires were generated with immunoSEQ multiplex PCR, while TCRdb's copy carries only in-frame clones and drops some. The top ten hold approximately 3.3% of the sample, which has around 130,000 clones, 80% to 95% seen once. This material consisted of peripheral blood, taken on day 0 of AZD1222 vaccination. The receptors were gathered from an adult in good health.

The chain couples TRBV27 to TRBJ1-2, with TRBD1 identical over 7 bases. J gave up 5 bases and V 5 bases, and 17 bases lay outside the gene matches. The CDR3 runs 17 residues. Germline lookup yields CDR1 MNHEY and CDR2 SMNVEV (reference sequence). CDR3 DNA: TGTGCCAGCAGTCCGAATCGACAGGGAGTGAGGGTATATGGCTACACCTTC. Protein sequence: CASSPNRQGVRVYGYTF.

The genes are TRBV27 and TRBJ2-4; 8 bases line up with TRBD1. This CDR3 is built from 15 residues. Trimming cost V 5 bases and J 4 bases; bases outside gene matches: 7. Germline values: CDR1 MNHEY, CDR2 SMNVEV (reference sequence). The CDR3 loop is CASSLTRTGKNIQYF. The CDR3 DNA is TGTGCCAGCAGTCTAACGAGGACAGGGAAAAACATTCAGTACTTC.

This sequence joins TRBV29-1 and TRBJ1-1; 7 bases are shared with TRBD1. Per the germline V gene, CDR1 is SQVTM and CDR2 is ANQGSEA. V lost 7 bases and J lost 1; bases outside the gene matches: 3. The CDR3 loop spans 12 amino acids. CDR3 coding DNA: TGCAGCGGCGGGACAGCGAACACTGAAGCTTTCTTT. Protein product: CSGGTANTEAFF.

This chain connects TRBV2 to TRBJ1-4; 7 positions match TRBD1. V lost 7 bases and J lost 6; bases outside the gene matches: 5. The CDR3 spans 13 residues. CDR1 and CDR2 (germline): SNHLY, FYNNEI. This CDR3 is CASTQTGDEKLFF. Written as DNA, the CDR3 is TGTGCCAGCACTCAAACAGGGGATGAAAAACTGTTTTTT.

The chain uses TRBV19 and TRBJ1-5; D unclear. V lost 7 bases, J lost 1 base, and 14 bases lay in between. Germline-derived CDR1 and CDR2 are LNHDA and SQIVND (reference sequence). This CDR3 contains 15 residues. The CDR3 sequence: CASTPGRVSNQPQHF. CDR3 DNA sequence: TGTGCCAGTACCCCGGGAAGGGTAAGCAATCAGCCCCAGCATTTT.

The chain recombines TRBV19 with TRBJ2-7; 8 bases agree with TRBD1. CDR1 and CDR2 (germline): LNHDA, SQIVND (reference sequence). Trimming cost V 3 bases and J 6 bases; bases outside gene matches: 4. CDR3 size: 13 residues. As DNA, the CDR3 is TGTGCCAGTAGTATTCAAACAGGGGGCGAGCAGTACTTC. Its translation is CASSIQTGGEQYF.

The gene calls are TRBV29-1 and TRBJ1-4, with TRBD1 matching 9 bases. Germline values: CDR1 SQVTM, CDR2 ANQGSEA. The junction had 4 bases not matched to a gene; V was cut back by 6 bases and J by 5 bases. CDR3 size: 13 residues. CDR3 DNA: TGCAGCGTAGGGGACAGGGTGAATGAAAAACTGTTTTTT. It is translated as CSVGDRVNEKLFF.

With respect to this clone: An end of the junction differs from the germline gene, which may be a read error. The J gene is TRBJ2-6, the V gene TRBV2; 7 bases align to TRBD1. The CDR3 contains 15 residues. Germline loops: CDR1 SNHLY, CDR2 FYNNEI. The CDR3 loop reads CASREDRVWANVLTF. Here the CDR3 DNA reads TGTGCCAGCAGAGAAGACAGGGTGTGGGCCAACGTCCTGACTTTC.

The rearrangement joins TRBV4-2 to TRBJ1-4; D may be TRBD1 (5 bases). In germline, CDR1 is LGHNA, CDR2 YNFKEQ. The CDR3 totals 19 residues. Trimming stripped 1 base from V and 0 bases from J, with 18 bases between. CDR3 amino acids: CASSQAALGTHATNEKLFF. The CDR3 bases are TGTGCCAGCAGCCAAGCCGCGCTGGGGACTCATGCAACTAATGAAAAACTGTTTTTT.

The J gene is TRBJ2-7, the V gene TRBV30; 7 bases align to TRBD1. The length of the CDR3 is 12 residues. Germline lookup yields CDR1 GTSNPN and CDR2 SVGIG (reference sequence). The ends lost 6 bases at V and 3 bases at J; junction bases unmatched: 5. The CDR3 DNA reads as TGTGCCTGCGGGACAGTAGGCTACGAGCAGTACTTC. Translation: CACGTVGYEQYF.

The chain carries TRBV6-4 and TRBJ2-1; D possibly corresponds to TRBD2 (6 bases). The CDR3 loop spans 13 amino acids. Trimming took 6 bases from V and 9 from J, leaving 15 bases between them. CDR1 is MRHNA and CDR2 is SNTAGT in the germline V gene. Written as DNA, the CDR3 is TGTGCCAGCAGCCCGGGACTCCGCGGTGAGCAGTTCTTC. Amino acids: CASSPGLRGEQFF.

The chain employs TRBV28 and TRBJ1-2; 9 nucleotides agree with TRBD1. This CDR3 is built from 12 residues. The J segment lost 4 bases and the V segment lost 6 bases, leaving 0 bases of the junction unmatched. Germline V gene lookup returns CDR1 MDHEN and CDR2 SYDVKM. The CDR3 region is CASRDRGYGYTF. Written as DNA, the CDR3 is TGTGCCAGCAGGGACAGGGGCTATGGCTACACCTTC.

The rearrangement links TRBV5-1 to TRBJ2-1, with D maybe TRBD1 (6 bases). The V end lost 4 bases, the J end lost 7 bases, and 15 bases lay between the germline ends. This CDR3 region has 14 residues. Germline CDR1 and CDR2: SGHRS and YFSETQ. In DNA, the CDR3 is TGCGCCAGCAGCCTTGACAGGTCGACGAATGAGCAGTTCTTC. The encoded protein is CASSLDRSTNEQFF.

The chain employs TRBV4-1 and TRBJ1-5; D is ambiguous. This CDR3 contains 16 residues. Trimming took off 0 bases at V and 0 bases at J, with 9 bases between the two ends. CDR1 is MGHRA and CDR2 is YSYEKL in the germline V gene. This CDR3 is CASSQDWVYSNQPQHF. CDR3 nucleotides: TGCGCCAGCAGCCAAGATTGGGTATATAGCAATCAGCCCCAGCATTTT.

The chain carries TRBV19 and TRBJ1-3, with D unresolved. V was trimmed by 5 bases and J by 4 bases, leaving 15 bases between them. CDR1 and CDR2 (germline): LNHDA, SQIVND (reference sequence). The length of the CDR3 is 15 residues. The DNA for the CDR3 is TGTGCCAGTAGTTCCCCCGGTCGCCGCGGAAACACCATATATTTT. It specifies CASSSPGRRGNTIYF.

The chain joins TRBV21-1 to TRBJ1-2. TRBV21-1 counts as a pseudogene. The CDR3 length is 16 residues. CDR3 DNA: TGTGCCAGCAGCGAACCGGGACCCGGGGTAGGCTATGGCTACACCTTC. It encodes CASSEPGPGVGYGYTF.

The V and J genes are TRBV19 and TRBJ1-4; D remains unclear. Per germline, CDR1 LNHDA and CDR2 SQIVND (reference sequence). The CDR3 has 13 amino acids. Trimming took 7 bases from V and 4 from J, leaving 10 bases between them. CDR3 nucleotides: TGTGCCAGTACCAGCCGTCATAATGAAAAACTGTTTTTT. The encoded protein is CASTSRHNEKLFF.

This clone was seen a few times. The V call is TRBV28, the J call TRBJ2-7, with TRBD1 matching over 9 bases. Germline lookup yields CDR1 MDHEN and CDR2 SYDVKM. The V segment lost 7 bases and the J segment 1 base; nucleotides outside the gene matches: 5. The CDR3 has 14 amino acids. The DNA for the CDR3 is TGTGCCAGCAAGGGGACAGGGAAATCCTACGAGCAGTACTTC. It codes for CASKGTGKSYEQYF.

The chain uses TRBV4-2 and TRBJ1-2; TRBD1 is a possible D gene (6 bases). From germline, CDR1 is LGHNA and CDR2 YNFKEQ. With 4 bases removed from V and 3 bases from J, the gap between germline ends came to 15 bases. The CDR3 has 15 residues. The CDR3 reads CASSPGDGNDYGYTF. The CDR3 nucleotides read TGTGCCAGCAGCCCAGGGGACGGTAACGACTATGGCTACACCTTC.

V gene TRBV5-1 combines with J gene TRBJ2-3; 10 bases align to TRBD2. Germline CDR1 is SGHRS and CDR2 is YFSETQ. The CDR3 contains 18 residues. After removal of 4 bases from V and 4 bases from J, the junction contained 15 bases not matched to a gene. CDR3 in DNA: TGCGCCAGCAGCACACTCCACCCCCCTAGCGGGAGACCAGATACGCAGTATTTT. Translated, it gives CASSTLHPPSGRPDTQYF.

The J gene is TRBJ2-1, the V gene TRBV6-6; TRBD2 matches at 10 bases. Germline V gene data show CDR1 as MNHNY and CDR2 as SVGAGI (reference sequence). V gave up 4 bases and J gave up 8 bases; unmatched junction bases: 8. This CDR3 spans 15 amino acids. As DNA, the CDR3 is TGTGCCAGCAGTTCGCGAGCGGGAGGGCCGTATGAGCAGTTCTTC. Translating it yields CASSSRAGGPYEQFF.

V is TRBV7-2 and J is TRBJ1-5; TRBD1 aligns across 8 bases. The CDR3 runs to 14 residues. Germline lookup yields CDR1 SGHTA and CDR2 FQGNSA. With V trimmed by 3 bases and J by 5 bases, 3 bases remained unmatched. CDR3 region: CASSFTGGDQPQHF. The CDR3 DNA reads as TGTGCCAGCAGCTTTACAGGGGGGGATCAGCCCCAGCATTTT.